A single sample is the source of the 3 T cell receptor beta chains below, sequenced in a study of blood T cell repertoires in COVID-19. Method: immunoSEQ multiplex PCR; TCRdb's copy keeps in-frame clones and lacks some. The table records about 100,000 clones, roughly 89% of them present only once. The source material was peripheral blood. The receptors originated from a human donor in a cohort sampled during active COVID-19.

The chain couples TRBV7-8 to TRBJ2-1; weak D call: TRBD2 (5 bases). Germline values: CDR1 SGHVS, CDR2 FQNEAQ. The ends were cut back, 3 bases at V and 2 bases at J, with 8 bases in the middle. The CDR3 spans 14 residues. The CDR3 loop is CASSFSEAYNEQFF. The CDR3 DNA reads TGTGCCAGCAGCTTTTCGGAGGCCTACAATGAGCAGTTCTTC.

V gene TRBV5-1 combines with J gene TRBJ1-1; 11 nucleotides match TRBD1. The germline gives CDR1 SGHRS, CDR2 YFSETQ. With 4 bases clipped from V and 2 bases from J, the junction kept 10 bases outside the gene matches. CDR3 length equals 17 residues. In DNA form, the CDR3 reads TGCGCCAGCAGCGGTGGTCTAGGACAGGGGGCTAACACTGAAGCTTTCTTT. This encodes CASSGGLGQGANTEAFF.

This clone was seen only once. The chain combines TRBV19 with TRBJ2-1; D is undetermined. CDR1 and CDR2 (germline): LNHDA, SQIVND (reference sequence). CDR3 length equals 13 residues. Trimming stripped 1 base from V and 5 bases from J, with 6 bases between. The CDR3 is CASSIGQNNEQFF. CDR3 DNA: TGTGCCAGTAGTATAGGCCAGAACAATGAGCAGTTCTTC.